This is a list of T cell receptor beta chains from one sample in a study of blood T cell repertoires in COVID-19. Some clones are missing from TCRdb's copy, which holds only in-frame ones; the method was immunoSEQ multiplex PCR. In the table there are 200,000 or so clones, around 80% of which are singletons. Input material: PBMCs or T cells enriched from blood (not recorded which). The origin of the receptors is a woman in her 40s with acute COVID-19. The conserved cysteine and the conserved F or W are not part of the CDR3 here. For some rows the clone size is stated as once, few or many, or as a class when expanded; others skip it.

clone_size: NA
v_call: TRBV24-1
cdr3_aa: ATSDPNRGANYGYT

clone_size: few
v_call: TRBV4-1
cdr3_aa: ASSPNRGTGGYTGELF

clone_size: few
v_call: TRBV6-2/TRBV6-3
cdr3_aa: ASSYPTGAGTEAF

clone_size: NA
v_call: TRBV30
cdr3_aa: AWSGPAGMGYGYT

clone_size: NA
v_call: TRBV15
cdr3_aa: ATSRAVGTGNQPQH

clone_size: NA
v_call: TRBV7-9
cdr3_aa: ASSLDRVSYEQY

clone_size: NA
v_call: TRBV30
cdr3_aa: AWSSLAGQSTDTQY

clone_size: NA
v_call: TRBV9
cdr3_aa: ASSVVSRNTGELF

clone_size: NA
v_call: TRBV28
cdr3_aa: ASSLASYGYT

clone_size: NA
v_call: TRBV29-1
cdr3_aa: SAGQDNQPQH

clone_size: NA
v_call: TRBV18
cdr3_aa: ASSPPTGIKNTEAF

clone_size: NA
v_call: TRBV13
cdr3_aa: ASSLDGVRSGNTIY

clone_size: NA
v_call: TRBV6-5
cdr3_aa: ASKFLDRVQETQY

clone_size: NA
v_call: TRBV9
cdr3_aa: ASSVWQGDTDTQY

clone_size: NA
v_call: TRBV28
cdr3_aa: ASRTAQGRNSPLH

clone_size: NA
v_call: TRBV7-2
cdr3_aa: ASRYRGVNEKLF

clone_size: NA
v_call: TRBV28
cdr3_aa: ASSLLGVAREKLF

clone_size: NA
v_call: TRBV5-6
cdr3_aa: ASSAGQGAGQPQH

clone_size: NA
v_call: TRBV5-1
cdr3_aa: ASRDIRDRGEKLF

clone_size: NA
v_call: TRBV24-1
cdr3_aa: ATSDPRTGTDEQY

clone_size: NA
v_call: TRBV30
cdr3_aa: AWSVQGANEQF

clone_size: NA
v_call: TRBV28
cdr3_aa: ASSKTGRNTEAF

clone_size: NA
v_call: TRBV30
cdr3_aa: AWSATSTNEKLF

clone_size: NA
v_call: TRBV7-3
cdr3_aa: ASSLTAGGLGGYT

clone_size: NA
v_call: TRBV5-1
cdr3_aa: ASSSAGGDTEAF

clone_size: NA
v_call: TRBV21-1
cdr3_aa: ASINGGLAGGEQF

clone_size: NA
v_call: TRBV7-8
cdr3_aa: ASSAAPNEKLF

clone_size: NA
v_call: TRBV6-1
cdr3_aa: ASSEVGRGSSYNSPLH

clone_size: NA
v_call: TRBV28
cdr3_aa: ASSPSTGVLNQPQH

clone_size: NA
v_call: TRBV11-2
cdr3_aa: ASSLQGAHTGELF

clone_size: NA
v_call: TRBV2
cdr3_aa: ASTLGRDYGYT

clone_size: once
v_call: TRBV19
cdr3_aa: ASSMGPGGNTEAF

clone_size: NA
v_call: TRBV19
cdr3_aa: ASSSVALERDYGYT

clone_size: NA
v_call: TRBV4-3
cdr3_aa: ASSQESRGWGYT

clone_size: NA
v_call: TRBV4-3
cdr3_aa: ASSQDRRYGYT

clone_size: NA
v_call: TRBV19
cdr3_aa: ASSDRGKEKLF

clone_size: NA
v_call: TRBV28
cdr3_aa: ASDYSNQPQH

clone_size: once
v_call: TRBV28
cdr3_aa: AHSDREDGYT

clone_size: NA
v_call: TRBV6-5
cdr3_aa: ASSYGDRGNQPQH

clone_size: NA
v_call: TRBV4-1
cdr3_aa: ASSHPGQGKALSEKLF

clone_size: NA
v_call: TRBV6-5
cdr3_aa: ASSNPQGYYGYT

clone_size: NA
v_call: TRBV5-4
cdr3_aa: AWAGGETQY

clone_size: once
v_call: TRBV9
cdr3_aa: ASSASPGGSPEAF

clone_size: many
v_call: TRBV6-4
cdr3_aa: ASSDGQNTGELF

clone_size: NA
v_call: TRBV28
cdr3_aa: ASSFGQRGLF